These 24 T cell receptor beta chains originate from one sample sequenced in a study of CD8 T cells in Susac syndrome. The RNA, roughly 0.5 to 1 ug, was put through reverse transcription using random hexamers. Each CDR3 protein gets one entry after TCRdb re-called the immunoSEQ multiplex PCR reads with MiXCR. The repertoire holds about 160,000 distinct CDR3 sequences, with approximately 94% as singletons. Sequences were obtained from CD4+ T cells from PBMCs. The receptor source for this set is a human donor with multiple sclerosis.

Written as DNA, the CDR3 is TGTGCCAGCAGTGGTACAGGGAATGAAGCTTTCTTT. Protein product: CASSGTGNEAFF. This sequence joins TRBV12-3 or TRBV12-4 and TRBJ1-1; maybe TRBD1 (6 bases). The V and J ends lost 5 bases and 7 bases respectively, with 11 bases between them. The CDR3 contains 12 residues.

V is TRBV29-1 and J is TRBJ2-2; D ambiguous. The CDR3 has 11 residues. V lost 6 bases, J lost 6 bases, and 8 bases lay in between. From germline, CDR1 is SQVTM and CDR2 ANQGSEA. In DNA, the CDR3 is TGCAGCGTCGGAGTGGCCGGGGAGCTGTTTTTT. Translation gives CSVGVAGELFF.

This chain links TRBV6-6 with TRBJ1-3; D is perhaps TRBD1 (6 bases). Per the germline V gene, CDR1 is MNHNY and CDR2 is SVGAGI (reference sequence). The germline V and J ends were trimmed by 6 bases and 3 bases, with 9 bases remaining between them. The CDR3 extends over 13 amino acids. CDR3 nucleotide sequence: TGTGCCAGCAGCCAGGGGAATGGAAACACCATATATTTT. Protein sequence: CASSQGNGNTIYF.

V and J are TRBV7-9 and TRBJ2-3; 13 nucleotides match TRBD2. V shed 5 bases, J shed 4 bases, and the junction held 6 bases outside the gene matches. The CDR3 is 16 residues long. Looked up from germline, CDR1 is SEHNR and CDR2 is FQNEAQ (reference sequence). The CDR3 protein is CASSTTSGRASDTQYF. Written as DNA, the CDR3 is TGTGCCAGCAGCACTACTAGCGGGAGGGCGTCAGATACGCAGTATTTT. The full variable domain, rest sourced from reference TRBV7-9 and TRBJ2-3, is DTGVSQNPRHKITKRGQNVTFRCDPISEHNRLYWYRQTLGQGPEFLTYFQNEAQLEKSRLLSDRFSAERPKGSFSTLEIQRTEQGDSAMYLCASSTTSGRASDTQYFGPGTRLTVL.

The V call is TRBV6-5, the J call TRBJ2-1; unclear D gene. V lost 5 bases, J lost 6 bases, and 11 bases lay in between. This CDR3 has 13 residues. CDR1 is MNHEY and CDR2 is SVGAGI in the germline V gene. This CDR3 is CASSAQIANEQFF. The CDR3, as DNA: TGTGCCAGCAGTGCTCAGATCGCCAATGAGCAGTTCTTC.

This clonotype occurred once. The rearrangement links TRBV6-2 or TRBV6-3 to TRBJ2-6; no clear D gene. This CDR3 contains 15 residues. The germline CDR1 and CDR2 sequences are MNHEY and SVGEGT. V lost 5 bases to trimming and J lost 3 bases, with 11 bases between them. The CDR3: CASSNTMNGANVLTF. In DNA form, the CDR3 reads TGTGCCAGCAGTAACACAATGAATGGGGCCAACGTCCTGACTTTC.

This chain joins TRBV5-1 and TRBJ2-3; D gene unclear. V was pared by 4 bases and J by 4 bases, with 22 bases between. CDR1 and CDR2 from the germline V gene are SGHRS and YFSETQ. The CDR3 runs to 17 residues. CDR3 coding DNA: TGCGCCAGCAGCCCAACCCTGTCGGATAGCATGCCAGATACGCAGTATTTT. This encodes CASSPTLSDSMPDTQYF.

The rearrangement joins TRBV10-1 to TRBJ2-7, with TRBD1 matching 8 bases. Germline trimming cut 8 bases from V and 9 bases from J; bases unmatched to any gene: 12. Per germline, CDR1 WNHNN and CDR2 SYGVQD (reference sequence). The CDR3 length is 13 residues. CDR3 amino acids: CASGGTGRGWQYF. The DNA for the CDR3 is TGCGCCAGCGGGGGGACAGGCCGTGGTTGGCAGTACTTC.

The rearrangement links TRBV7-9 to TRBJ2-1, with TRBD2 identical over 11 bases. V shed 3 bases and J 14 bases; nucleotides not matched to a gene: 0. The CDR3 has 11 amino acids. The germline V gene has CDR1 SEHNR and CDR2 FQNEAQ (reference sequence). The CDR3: CASSLTSGKFF. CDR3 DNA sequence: TGTGCCAGCAGCTTGACTAGCGGGAAGTTCTTC.

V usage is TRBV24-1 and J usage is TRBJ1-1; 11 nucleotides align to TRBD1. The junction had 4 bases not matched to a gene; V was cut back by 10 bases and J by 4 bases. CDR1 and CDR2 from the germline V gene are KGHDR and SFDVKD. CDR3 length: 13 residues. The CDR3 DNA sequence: TGTGCCACTATGGGACAGGGGGGCACTGAAGCTTTCTTT. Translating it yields CATMGQGGTEAFF.

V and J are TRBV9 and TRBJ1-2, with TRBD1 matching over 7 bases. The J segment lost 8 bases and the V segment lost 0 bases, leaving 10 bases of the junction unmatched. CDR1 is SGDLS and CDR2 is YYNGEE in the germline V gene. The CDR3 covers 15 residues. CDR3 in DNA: TGTGCCAGCAGCGTAGGAGGGGGCCTGACCGGGGGCTACACCTTC. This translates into CASSVGGGLTGGYTF.

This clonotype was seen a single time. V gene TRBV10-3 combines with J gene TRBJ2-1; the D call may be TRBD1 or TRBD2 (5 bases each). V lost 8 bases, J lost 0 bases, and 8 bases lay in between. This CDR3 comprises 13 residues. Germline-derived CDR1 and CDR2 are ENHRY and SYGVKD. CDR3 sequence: CAIRDGSYNEQFF. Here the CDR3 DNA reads TGTGCCATCCGGGACGGCTCCTACAATGAGCAGTTCTTC.

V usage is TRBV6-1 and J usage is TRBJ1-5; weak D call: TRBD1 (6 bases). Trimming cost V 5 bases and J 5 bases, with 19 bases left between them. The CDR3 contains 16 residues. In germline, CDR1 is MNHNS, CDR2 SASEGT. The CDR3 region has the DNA TGTGCCAGCAGTCCCTCAGGGGTTCAGGGATATCAGCCCCAGCATTTT. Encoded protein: CASSPSGVQGYQPQHF.

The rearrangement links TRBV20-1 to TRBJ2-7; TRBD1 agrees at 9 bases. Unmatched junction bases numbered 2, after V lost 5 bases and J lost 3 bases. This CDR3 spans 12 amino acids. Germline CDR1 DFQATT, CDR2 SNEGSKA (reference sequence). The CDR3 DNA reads TGCAGTGCTCCGGACAGGGGCTACGAGCAGTACTTC. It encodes CSAPDRGYEQYF.

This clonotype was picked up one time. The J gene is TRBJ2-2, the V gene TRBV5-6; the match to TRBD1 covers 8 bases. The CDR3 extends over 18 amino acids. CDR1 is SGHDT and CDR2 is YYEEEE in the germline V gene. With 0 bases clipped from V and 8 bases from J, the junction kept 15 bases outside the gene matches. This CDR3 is CASSLAMDREAATGELFF. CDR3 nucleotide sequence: TGTGCCAGCAGCTTGGCTATGGACAGGGAGGCCGCGACAGGGGAGCTGTTTTTT.

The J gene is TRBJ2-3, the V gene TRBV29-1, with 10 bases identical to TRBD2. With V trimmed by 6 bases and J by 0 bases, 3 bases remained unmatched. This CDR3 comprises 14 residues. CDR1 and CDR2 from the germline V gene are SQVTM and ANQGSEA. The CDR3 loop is CSVGTSASTDTQYF. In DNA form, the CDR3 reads TGCAGCGTGGGGACTAGCGCAAGCACAGATACGCAGTATTTT.

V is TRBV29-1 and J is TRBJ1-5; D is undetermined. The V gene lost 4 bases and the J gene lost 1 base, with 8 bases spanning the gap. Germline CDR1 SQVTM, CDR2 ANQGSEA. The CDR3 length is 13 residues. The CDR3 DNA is TGCAGCGTTGTTTGGGGAAGCAATCAGCCCCAGCATTTT. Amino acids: CSVVWGSNQPQHF.

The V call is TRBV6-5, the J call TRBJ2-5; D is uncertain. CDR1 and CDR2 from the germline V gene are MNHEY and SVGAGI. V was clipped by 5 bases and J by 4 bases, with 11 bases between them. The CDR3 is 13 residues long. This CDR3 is CASSHPVTETQYF. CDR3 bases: TGTGCCAGCAGTCATCCGGTGACAGAGACCCAGTACTTC.

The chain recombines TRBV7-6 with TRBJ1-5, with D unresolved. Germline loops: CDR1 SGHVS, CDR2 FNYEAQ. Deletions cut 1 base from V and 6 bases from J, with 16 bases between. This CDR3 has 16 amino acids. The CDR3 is CASSLGQGLTIQPQHF. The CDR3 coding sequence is TGTGCCAGCAGCTTAGGTCAAGGCCTTACGATTCAGCCCCAGCATTTT.

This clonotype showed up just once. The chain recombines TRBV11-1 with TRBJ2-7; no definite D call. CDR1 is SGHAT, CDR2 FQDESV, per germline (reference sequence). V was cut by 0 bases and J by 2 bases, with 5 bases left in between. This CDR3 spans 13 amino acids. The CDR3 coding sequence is TGTGCCAGCAGCTTAGCGGTGACCTACGAGCAGTACTTC. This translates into CASSLAVTYEQYF.

The CDR3 loop is CASSGAGKSYNEQFF. CDR3 nucleotide sequence: TGTGCCAGCAGCGGGGCGGGAAAGTCCTACAATGAGCAGTTCTTC. This rearrangement joins TRBV28 to TRBJ2-1; perhaps TRBD2 as D (6 bases). CDR3 length: 15 amino acids. V shed 6 bases and J shed 1 base, with 13 bases lying between them. Germline CDR1 and CDR2: MDHEN and SYDVKM.

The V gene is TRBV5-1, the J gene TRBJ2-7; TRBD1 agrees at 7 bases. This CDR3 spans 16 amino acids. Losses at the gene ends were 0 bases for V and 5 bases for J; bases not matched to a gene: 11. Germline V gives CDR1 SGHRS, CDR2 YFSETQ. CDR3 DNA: TGCGCCAGCAGCTTGGGGCCGGGACAGCCTTCGGACGAGCAGTACTTC. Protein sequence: CASSLGPGQPSDEQYF.

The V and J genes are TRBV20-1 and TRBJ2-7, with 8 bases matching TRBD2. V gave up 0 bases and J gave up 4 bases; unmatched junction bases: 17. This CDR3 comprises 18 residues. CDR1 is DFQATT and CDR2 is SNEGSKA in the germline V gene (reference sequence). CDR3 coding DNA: TGCAGTGCTAGAGATGGTCCGGGAGGGCCCATGCCTCCTTACGAGCAGTACTTC. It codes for CSARDGPGGPMPPYEQYF.

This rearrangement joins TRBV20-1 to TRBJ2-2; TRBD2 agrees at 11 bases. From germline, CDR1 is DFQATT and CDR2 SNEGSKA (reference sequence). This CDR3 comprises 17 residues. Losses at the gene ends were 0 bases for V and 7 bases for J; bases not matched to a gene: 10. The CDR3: CSARDPLAGGPGGELFF. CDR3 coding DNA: TGCAGTGCTAGAGATCCATTAGCGGGAGGGCCGGGCGGGGAGCTGTTTTTT.